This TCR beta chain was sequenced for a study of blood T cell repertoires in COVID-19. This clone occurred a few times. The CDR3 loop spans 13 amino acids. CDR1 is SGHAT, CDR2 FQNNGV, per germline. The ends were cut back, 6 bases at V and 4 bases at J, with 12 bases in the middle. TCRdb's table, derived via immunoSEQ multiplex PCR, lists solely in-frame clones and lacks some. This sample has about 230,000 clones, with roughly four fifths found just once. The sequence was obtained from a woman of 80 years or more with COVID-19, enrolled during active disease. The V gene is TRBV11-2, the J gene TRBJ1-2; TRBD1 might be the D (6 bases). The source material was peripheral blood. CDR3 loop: CASRPTGGYGYTF. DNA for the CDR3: TGTGCCAGCAGACCGACAGGAGGCTATGGCTACACCTTC.